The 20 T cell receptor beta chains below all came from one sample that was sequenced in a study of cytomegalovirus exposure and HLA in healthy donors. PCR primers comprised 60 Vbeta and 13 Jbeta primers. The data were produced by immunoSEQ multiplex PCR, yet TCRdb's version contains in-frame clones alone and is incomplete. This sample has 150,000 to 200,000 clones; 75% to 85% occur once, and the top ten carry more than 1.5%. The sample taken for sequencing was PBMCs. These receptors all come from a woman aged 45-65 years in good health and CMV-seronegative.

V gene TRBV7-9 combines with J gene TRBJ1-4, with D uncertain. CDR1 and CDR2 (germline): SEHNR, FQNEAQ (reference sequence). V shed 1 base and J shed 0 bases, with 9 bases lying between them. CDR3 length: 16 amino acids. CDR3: CASSLGQVATNEKLFF. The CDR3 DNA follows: TGTGCCAGCAGCTTAGGGCAGGTTGCAACTAATGAAAAACTGTTTTTT.

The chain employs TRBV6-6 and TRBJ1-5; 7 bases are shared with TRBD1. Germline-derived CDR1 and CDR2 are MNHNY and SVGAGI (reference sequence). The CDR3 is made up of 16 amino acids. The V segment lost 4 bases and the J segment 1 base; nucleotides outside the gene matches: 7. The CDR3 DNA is TGTGCCAGCAGTTCCCGCGACAGGGAGAGCAATCAGCCCCAGCATTTT. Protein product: CASSSRDRESNQPQHF.

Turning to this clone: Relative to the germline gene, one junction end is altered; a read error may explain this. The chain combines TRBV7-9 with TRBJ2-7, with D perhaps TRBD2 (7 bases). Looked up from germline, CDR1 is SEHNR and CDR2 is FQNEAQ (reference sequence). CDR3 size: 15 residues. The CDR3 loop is CSSSLKGGGEDEQYF. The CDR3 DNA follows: TGTTCCAGCAGCTTAAAAGGGGGAGGGGAGGACGAGCAGTACTTC.

CDR3 residues: CASSFAGASNQPQHF. The CDR3 DNA sequence: TGTGCCAGCAGTTTCGCTGGGGCCAGCAATCAGCCCCAGCATTTT. The V call is TRBV28, the J call TRBJ1-5, with a weak D call TRBD1 (5 bases). In germline, CDR1 is MDHEN, CDR2 SYDVKM. This CDR3 region has 15 residues. V gave up 3 bases and J gave up 1 base, with 10 bases separating them.

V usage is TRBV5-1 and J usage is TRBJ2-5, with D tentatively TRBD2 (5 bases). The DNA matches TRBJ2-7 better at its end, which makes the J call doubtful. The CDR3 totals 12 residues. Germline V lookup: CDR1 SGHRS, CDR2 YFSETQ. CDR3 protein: CASSGGIYEQYF. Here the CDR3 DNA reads TGCGCCAGCAGCGGAGGAATCTACGAGCAGTACTTC.

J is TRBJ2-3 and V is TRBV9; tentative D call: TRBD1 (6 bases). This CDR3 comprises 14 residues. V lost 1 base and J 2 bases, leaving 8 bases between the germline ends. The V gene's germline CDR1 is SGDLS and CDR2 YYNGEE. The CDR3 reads CASSVRDTTDTQYF. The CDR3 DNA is TGTGCCAGCAGCGTACGGGACACCACAGATACGCAGTATTTT.

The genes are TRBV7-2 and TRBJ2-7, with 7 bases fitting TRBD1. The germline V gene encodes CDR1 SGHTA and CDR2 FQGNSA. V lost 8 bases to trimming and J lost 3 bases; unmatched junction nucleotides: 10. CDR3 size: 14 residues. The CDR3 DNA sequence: TGTGCCAGCGGCCCTACCCGGGACAGCTACGAGCAGTACTTC. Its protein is CASGPTRDSYEQYF. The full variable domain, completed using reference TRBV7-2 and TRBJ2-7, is GAGVSQSPSNKVTEKGKDVELRCDPISGHTALYWYRQSLGQGLEFLIYFQGNSAPDKSGLPSDRFSAERTGGSVSTLTIQRTQQEDSAVYLCASGPTRDSYEQYFGPGTRLTVT.

The CDR3 nucleotides read TGTGCCAGCAGCCCCAGTACGGGACTAGCGAGTACCGGGGAGCTGTTTTTT. As protein: CASSPSTGLASTGELFF. The chain employs TRBV7-2 and TRBJ2-2, with TRBD2 matching over 10 bases. V gave up 5 bases and J gave up 5 bases; unmatched junction bases: 11. The germline gives CDR1 SGHTA, CDR2 FQGNSA. The CDR3 totals 17 residues.

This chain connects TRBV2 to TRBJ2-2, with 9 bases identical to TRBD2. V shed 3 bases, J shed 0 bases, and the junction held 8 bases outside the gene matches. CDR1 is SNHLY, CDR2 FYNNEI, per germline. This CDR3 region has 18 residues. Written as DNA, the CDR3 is TGTGCCAGCAGTGACCGGGGCGGGGGGGCCGCGAACACCGGGGAGCTGTTTTTT. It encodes CASSDRGGGAANTGELFF.

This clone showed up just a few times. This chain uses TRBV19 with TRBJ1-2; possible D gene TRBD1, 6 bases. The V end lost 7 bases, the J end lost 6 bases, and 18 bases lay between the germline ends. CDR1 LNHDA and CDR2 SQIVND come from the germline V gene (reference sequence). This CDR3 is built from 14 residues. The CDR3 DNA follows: TGTGCCAGTAAGGCCCAAATGAGGGGGAATGGCTACACCTTC. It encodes CASKAQMRGNGYTF.

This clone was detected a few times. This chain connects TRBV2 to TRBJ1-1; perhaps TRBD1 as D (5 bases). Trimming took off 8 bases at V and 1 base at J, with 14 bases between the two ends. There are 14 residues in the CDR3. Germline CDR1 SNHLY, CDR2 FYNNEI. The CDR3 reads CASPRGARNTEAFF. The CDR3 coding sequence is TGTGCCAGCCCCCGTGGGGCCAGGAACACTGAAGCTTTCTTT.

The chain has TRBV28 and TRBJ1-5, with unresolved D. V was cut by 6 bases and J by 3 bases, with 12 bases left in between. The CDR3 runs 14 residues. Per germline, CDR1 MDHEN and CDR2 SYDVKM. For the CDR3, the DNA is TGTGCCAGCAGCCCGGAGGCATTCAATCAGCCCCAGCATTTT. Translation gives CASSPEAFNQPQHF. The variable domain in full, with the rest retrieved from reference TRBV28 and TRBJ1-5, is DVKVTQSSRYLVKRTGEKVFLECVQDMDHENMFWYRQDPGLGLRLIYFSYDVKMKEKGDIPEGYSVSREKKERFSLILESASTNQTSMYLCASSPEAFNQPQHFGDGTRLSIL.

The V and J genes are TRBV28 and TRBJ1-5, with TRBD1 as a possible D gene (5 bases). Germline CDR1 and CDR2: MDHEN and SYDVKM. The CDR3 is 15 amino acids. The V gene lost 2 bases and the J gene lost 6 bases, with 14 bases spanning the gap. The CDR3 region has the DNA TGTGCCAGCAGTTTAGGCGGGGGAGGGACTCAGCCCCAGCATTTT. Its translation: CASSLGGGGTQPQHF.

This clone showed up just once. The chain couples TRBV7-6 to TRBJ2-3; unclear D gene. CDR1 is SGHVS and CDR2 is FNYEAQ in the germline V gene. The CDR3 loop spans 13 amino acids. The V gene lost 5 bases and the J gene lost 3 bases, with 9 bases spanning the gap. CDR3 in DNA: TGTGCCAGCAGCCAAACCTATACAGATACGCAGTATTTT. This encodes CASSQTYTDTQYF. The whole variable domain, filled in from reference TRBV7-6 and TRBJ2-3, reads GAGVSQSPRYKVTKRGQDVALRCDPISGHVSLYWYRQALGQGPEFLTYFNYEAQQDKSGLPNDRFSAERPEGSISTLTIQRTEQRDSAMYRCASSQTYTDTQYFGPGTRLTVL.

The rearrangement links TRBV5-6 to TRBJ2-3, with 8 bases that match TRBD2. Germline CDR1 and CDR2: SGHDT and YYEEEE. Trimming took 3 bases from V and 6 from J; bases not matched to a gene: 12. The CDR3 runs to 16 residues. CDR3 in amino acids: CASSSTVAGRVDTQYF. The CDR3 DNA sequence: TGTGCCAGCAGCTCAACCGTAGCGGGGCGGGTTGATACGCAGTATTTT.

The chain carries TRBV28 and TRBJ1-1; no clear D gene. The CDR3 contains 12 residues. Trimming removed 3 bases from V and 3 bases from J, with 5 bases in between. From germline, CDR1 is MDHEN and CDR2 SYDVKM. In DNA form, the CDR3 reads TGTGCCAGCAGTTTCTCGTACACTGAAGCTTTCTTT. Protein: CASSFSYTEAFF. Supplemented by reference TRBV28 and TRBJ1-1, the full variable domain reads DVKVTQSSRYLVKRTGEKVFLECVQDMDHENMFWYRQDPGLGLRLIYFSYDVKMKEKGDIPEGYSVSREKKERFSLILESASTNQTSMYLCASSFSYTEAFFGQGTRLTVV.

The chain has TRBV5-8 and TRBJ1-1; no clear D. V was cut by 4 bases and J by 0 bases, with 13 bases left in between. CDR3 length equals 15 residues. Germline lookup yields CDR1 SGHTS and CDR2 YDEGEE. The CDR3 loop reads CASSHLRGLNTEAFF. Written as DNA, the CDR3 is TGTGCCAGCAGCCACCTTAGAGGGTTGAACACTGAAGCTTTCTTT.

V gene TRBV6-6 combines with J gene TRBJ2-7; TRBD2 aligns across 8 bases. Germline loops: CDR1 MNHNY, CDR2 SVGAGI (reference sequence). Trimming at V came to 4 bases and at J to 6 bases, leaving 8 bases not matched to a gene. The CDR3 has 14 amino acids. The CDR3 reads CASSFGTSSFEQYF. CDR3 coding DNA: TGTGCCAGCAGTTTCGGGACTAGTTCGTTCGAGCAGTACTTC.

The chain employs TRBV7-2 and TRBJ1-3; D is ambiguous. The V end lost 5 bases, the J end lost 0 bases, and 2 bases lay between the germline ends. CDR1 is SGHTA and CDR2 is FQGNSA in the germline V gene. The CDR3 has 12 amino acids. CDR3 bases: TGTGCCAGCAGCCACTCTGGAAACACCATATATTTT. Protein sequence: CASSHSGNTIYF.

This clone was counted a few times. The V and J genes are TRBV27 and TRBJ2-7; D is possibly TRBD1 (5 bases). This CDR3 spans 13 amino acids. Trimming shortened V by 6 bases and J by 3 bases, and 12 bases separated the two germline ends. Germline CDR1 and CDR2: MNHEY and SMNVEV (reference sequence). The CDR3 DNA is TGTGCCAGCAGCCAAAGGGGATTCTACGAGCAGTACTTC. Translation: CASSQRGFYEQYF.